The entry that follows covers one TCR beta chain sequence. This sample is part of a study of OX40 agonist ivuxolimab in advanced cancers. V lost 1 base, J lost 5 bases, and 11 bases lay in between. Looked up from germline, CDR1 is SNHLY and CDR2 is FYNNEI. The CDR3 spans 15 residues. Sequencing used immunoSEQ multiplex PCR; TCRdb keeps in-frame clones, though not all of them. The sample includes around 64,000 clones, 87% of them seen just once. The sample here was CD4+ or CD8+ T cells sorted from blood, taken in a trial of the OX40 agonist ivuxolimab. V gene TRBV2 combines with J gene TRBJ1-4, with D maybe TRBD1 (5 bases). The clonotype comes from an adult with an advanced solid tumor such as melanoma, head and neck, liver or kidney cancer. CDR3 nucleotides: TGTGCCAGCAGTGAAGGGGGGACTATAAATGAAAAACTGTTTTTT. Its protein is CASSEGGTINEKLFF.